The text below deals with one TCR beta chain. These data are taken from a study of cytotoxic CD8 clonotypes in ibrutinib-treated CLL. The germline gives CDR1 LNHDA, CDR2 SQIVND (reference sequence). CDR3 length equals 15 residues. V lost 1 base and J 5 bases, leaving 14 bases between the germline ends. The assay was immunoSEQ multiplex PCR, and TCRdb's table has in-frame clones only and misses some. The sample carries approximately 300,000 clones, about 80% recorded once. The sample in question was PBMCs, obtained before ibrutinib treatment. The source is a human donor with chronic lymphocytic leukemia. The chain carries TRBV19 and TRBJ2-5; D may be TRBD1 (6 bases). CDR3 nucleotides: TGTGCCAGTAGTATAGCTGCGTCAGGGGTGGAGACCCAGTACTTC. It specifies CASSIAASGVETQYF.